This T cell receptor beta chain was sequenced for a study of radiation and T cells in renal cell carcinoma. Study results and limitations: Only small tumor regions of 0.95 to 1 g were sampled. Dominant CDR3 motifs occupied more repertoire in irradiated than control tumors. Top 100 clonotypes averaged around 50% in irradiated versus approximately 45% in nephrectomy-only tumors.

This CDR3 comprises 13 residues. J lost 13 bases, V lost 0 bases, and 8 bases had no gene match. Germline CDR1 SGHVS, CDR2 FQNEAQ. Treatment: 15 Gy SBRT to primary tumor, nephrectomy 4 weeks later. Regarding this clone: Its antigen is still unknown.

Assay: immunoSEQ multiplex PCR; the TCRdb copy retains only in-frame clones and omits some. The table records under 20,000 clones, roughly 64% of them present only once. The TCR originated in a woman in her 70s with renal cell carcinoma. This chain joins TRBV7-8 and TRBJ1-1; TRBD1 matches at 7 bases. The sample in question was tumor tissue, obtained from a patient whose treatment included radiotherapy and nephrectomy. The CDR3 DNA reads as TGTGCCAGCAGCTTAGCAGGGGACAGAGATTTTTTCTTT. Translation gives CASSLAGDRDFFF.